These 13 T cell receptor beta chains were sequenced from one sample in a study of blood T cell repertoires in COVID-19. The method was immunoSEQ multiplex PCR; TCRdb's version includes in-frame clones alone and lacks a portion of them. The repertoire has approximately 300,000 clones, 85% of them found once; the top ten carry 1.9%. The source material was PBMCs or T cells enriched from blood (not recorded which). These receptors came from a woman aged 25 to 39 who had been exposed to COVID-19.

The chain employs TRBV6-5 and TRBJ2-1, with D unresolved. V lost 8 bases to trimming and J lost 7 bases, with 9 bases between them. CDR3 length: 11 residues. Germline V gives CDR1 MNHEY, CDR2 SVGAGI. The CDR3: CASSVFNEQFF. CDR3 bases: TGTGCCAGCTCGGTATTTAATGAGCAGTTCTTC.

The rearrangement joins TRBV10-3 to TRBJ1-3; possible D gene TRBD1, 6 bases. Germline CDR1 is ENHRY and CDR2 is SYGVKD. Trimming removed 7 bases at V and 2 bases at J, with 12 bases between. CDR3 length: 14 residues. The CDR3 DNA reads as TGTGCCATCACCGAGGACAGTCCTGGAAACACCATATATTTT. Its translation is CAITEDSPGNTIYF.

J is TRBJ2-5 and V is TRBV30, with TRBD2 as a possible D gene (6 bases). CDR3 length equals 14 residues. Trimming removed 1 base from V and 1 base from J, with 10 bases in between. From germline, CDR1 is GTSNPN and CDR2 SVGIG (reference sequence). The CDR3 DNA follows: TGTGCCTGGAGTGGAGGACTACTCCAAGAGACCCAGTACTTC. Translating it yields CAWSGGLLQETQYF.

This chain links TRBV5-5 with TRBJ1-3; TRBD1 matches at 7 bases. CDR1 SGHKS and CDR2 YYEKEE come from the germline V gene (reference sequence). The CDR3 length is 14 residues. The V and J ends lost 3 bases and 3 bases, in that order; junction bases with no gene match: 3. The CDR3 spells CASSSWTGGNTIYF. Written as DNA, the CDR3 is TGTGCCAGCAGCTCTTGGACAGGTGGAAACACCATATATTTT.

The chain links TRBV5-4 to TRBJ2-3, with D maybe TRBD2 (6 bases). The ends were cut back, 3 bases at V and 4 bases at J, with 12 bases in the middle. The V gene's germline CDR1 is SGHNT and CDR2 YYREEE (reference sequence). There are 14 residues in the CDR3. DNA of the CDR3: TGTGCCAGCAGCTCCAGGGAGGTCCCAGATACGCAGTATTTT. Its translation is CASSSREVPDTQYF. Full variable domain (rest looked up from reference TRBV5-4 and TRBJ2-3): ETGVTQSPTHLIKTRGQQVTLRCSSQSGHNTVSWYQQALGQGPQFIFQYYREEENGRGNFPPRFSGLQFPNYSSELNVNALELDDSALYLCASSSREVPDTQYFGPGTRLTVL.

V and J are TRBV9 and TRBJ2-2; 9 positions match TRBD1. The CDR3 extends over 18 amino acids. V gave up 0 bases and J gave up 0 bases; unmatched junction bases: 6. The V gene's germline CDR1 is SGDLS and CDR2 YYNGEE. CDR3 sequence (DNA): TGTGCCAGCAGCGTAGCTTTACAGGGGGCTACGAACACCGGGGAGCTGTTTTTT. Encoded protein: CASSVALQGATNTGELFF.

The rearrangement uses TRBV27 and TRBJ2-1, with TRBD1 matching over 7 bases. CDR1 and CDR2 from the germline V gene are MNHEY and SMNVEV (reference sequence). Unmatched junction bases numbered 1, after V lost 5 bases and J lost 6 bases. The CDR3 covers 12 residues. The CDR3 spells CASSRQGNEQFF. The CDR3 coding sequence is TGTGCCAGCAGTCGACAGGGCAATGAGCAGTTCTTC.

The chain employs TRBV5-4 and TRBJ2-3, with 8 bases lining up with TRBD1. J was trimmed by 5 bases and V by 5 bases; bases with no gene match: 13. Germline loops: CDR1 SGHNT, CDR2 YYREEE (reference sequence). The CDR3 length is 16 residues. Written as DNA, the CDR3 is TGTGCCAGCAGTCCTATACAGGGGGAATTAAAAGATACGCAGTATTTT. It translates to CASSPIQGELKDTQYF.

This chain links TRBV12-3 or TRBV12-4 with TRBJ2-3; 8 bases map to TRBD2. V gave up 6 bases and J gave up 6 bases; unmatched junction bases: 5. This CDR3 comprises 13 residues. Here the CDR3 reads CASSPPGGDTQYF. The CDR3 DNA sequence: TGTGCCAGCAGCCCTCCGGGAGGGGATACGCAGTATTTT.

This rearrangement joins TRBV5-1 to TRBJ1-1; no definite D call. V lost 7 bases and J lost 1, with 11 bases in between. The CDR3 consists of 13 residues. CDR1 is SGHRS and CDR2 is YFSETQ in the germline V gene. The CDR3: CASGQQTNTEAFF. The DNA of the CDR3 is TGCGCCAGCGGTCAACAGACGAACACTGAAGCTTTCTTT. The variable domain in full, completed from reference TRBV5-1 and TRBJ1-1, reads KAGVTQTPRYLIKTRGQQVTLSCSPISGHRSVSWYQQTPGQGLQFLFEYFSETQRNKGNFPGRFSGRQFSNSRSEMNVSTLELGDSALYLCASGQQTNTEAFFGQGTRLTVV.

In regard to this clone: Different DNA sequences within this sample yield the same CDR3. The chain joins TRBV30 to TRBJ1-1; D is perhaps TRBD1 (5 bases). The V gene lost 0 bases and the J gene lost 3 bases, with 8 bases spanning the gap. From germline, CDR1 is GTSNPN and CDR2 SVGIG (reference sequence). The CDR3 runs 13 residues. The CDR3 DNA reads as TGTGCCTGGAGTGTACAAGGGGACACTGAAGCTTTCTTT. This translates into CAWSVQGDTEAFF.

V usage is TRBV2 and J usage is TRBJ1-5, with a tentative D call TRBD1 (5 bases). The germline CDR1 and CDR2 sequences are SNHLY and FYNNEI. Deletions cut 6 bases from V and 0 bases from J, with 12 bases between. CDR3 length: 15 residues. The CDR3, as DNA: TGTGCCAGCAGCGCGGACATAATTAGCAATCAGCCCCAGCATTTT. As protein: CASSADIISNQPQHF.

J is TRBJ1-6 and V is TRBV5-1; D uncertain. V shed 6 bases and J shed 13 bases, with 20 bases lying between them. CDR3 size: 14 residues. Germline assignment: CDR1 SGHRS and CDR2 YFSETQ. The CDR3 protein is CASKRNVEKVPLHF. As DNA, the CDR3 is TGCGCCAGCAAAAGAAACGTGGAGAAGGTGCCCCTCCACTTT.